Included here is one TCR beta chain sequence, with context. Antigen unknown. Time point noted: week 5, during vaccination. Vaccination used 300 ug of mutant IDH1 20-mer peptide per dose, with topical imiquimod. This sample is drawn from a study of a mutant IDH1 vaccine in newly diagnosed glioma. Study context: Initiation of the vaccine course occurred 4-6 weeks after radiotherapy alone, or alongside temozolomide cycles. Receipt of radiotherapy, temozolomide, or both preceded the study, and most received both.

The method was immunoSEQ multiplex PCR; TCRdb's version includes in-frame clones alone and lacks a portion of them. Of roughly 51,000 clones detected, around 81% appear once; the ten largest clones hold approximately 3.1%. CDR1 SGHNT and CDR2 YYREEE come from the germline V gene (reference sequence). The CDR3 loop spans 13 amino acids. Trimming took off 4 bases at V and 8 bases at J, with 13 bases between the two ends. The sample consisted of PBMCs, taken from a glioma patient whose treatment included an IDH1 peptide vaccine. This chain connects TRBV5-4 to TRBJ2-1, with D perhaps assigned TRBD1 or TRBD2 (6 bases each). The origin of this receptor is a man aged 30 to 45 with glioma. CDR3 bases: TGTGCCAGCAGCCCGTCGGGGGCGGATGAGCAGTTCTTC. Translation gives CASSPSGADEQFF. The complete variable domain, with remaining parts taken from reference TRBV5-4 and TRBJ2-1, reads ETGVTQSPTHLIKTRGQQVTLRCSSQSGHNTVSWYQQALGQGPQFIFQYYREEENGRGNFPPRFSGLQFPNYSSELNVNALELDDSALYLCASSPSGADEQFFGPGTRLTVL.